Listed below are T cell receptor beta chains from one sample, sequenced in a study of CD8 T cells in ankylosing spondylitis. TCRdb ran MiXCR on the 5' RACE reads and lists one entry per CDR3 protein. This repertoire shows 350,000 to 550,000 distinct CDR3 sequences, more than 25% found once; its top ten account for over 0.8%. The sequenced material came from blood, either unsorted or a sorted T cell fraction (not recorded which). Receptor source: a male donor with ankylosing spondylitis. Each CDR3 is given with its conserved first and last residue. Fields, in order: V gene, J gene, clone size, D gene, CDR3 protein, CDR3 DNA. The D gene is left open where the match is weak. Rows give clone size only sometimes, using once, few, many, or a class for an expanded clone.

v_call: TRBV7-7; j_call: TRBJ2-5; clone_size: .; d_call: .; cdr3_aa: CASSLGGRETQYF; cdr3_nt: TGTGCCAGCAGCCTTGGGGGGAGAGAGACCCAGTACTTC
v_call: TRBV7-9; j_call: TRBJ1-4; clone_size: few; d_call: .; cdr3_aa: CASSPGRREKLFF; cdr3_nt: TGTGCCAGCAGCCCGGGCAGGAGGGAAAAACTGTTTTTT
v_call: TRBV4-1; j_call: TRBJ2-3; clone_size: .; d_call: TRBD2; cdr3_aa: CASSHYGLAGGGADTQNF; cdr3_nt: TGCGCCAGCAGCCACTACGGACTAGCGGGAGGGGGAGCAGATACGCAGAATTTT
v_call: TRBV5-1; j_call: TRBJ1-1; clone_size: few; d_call: .; cdr3_aa: CASSDPSGGDTEAFF; cdr3_nt: TGCGCCAGCAGCGACCCTTCGGGGGGCGACACTGAAGCTTTCTTT
v_call: TRBV5-1; j_call: TRBJ2-1; clone_size: .; d_call: .; cdr3_aa: CASSLAVGGGGYNEQFF; cdr3_nt: TGCGCCAGCAGCTTGGCCGTCGGGGGAGGGGGCTACAATGAGCAGTTCTTC
v_call: TRBV12-3/TRBV12-4; j_call: TRBJ1-6; clone_size: .; d_call: .; cdr3_aa: CASSMRQGTSPLHF; cdr3_nt: TGTGCCAGCAGCATGAGGCAGGGAACCTCACCCCTCCACTTT
v_call: TRBV20-1; j_call: TRBJ1-1; clone_size: .; d_call: .; cdr3_aa: CSASGAQVSGDTEAFF; cdr3_nt: TGCAGTGCTAGCGGGGCCCAGGTGTCTGGGGACACTGAAGCTTTCTTT
v_call: TRBV20-1; j_call: TRBJ2-7; clone_size: .; d_call: .; cdr3_aa: CSASSTRGDEQYF; cdr3_nt: TGCAGTGCTAGTTCTACGAGGGGGGACGAGCAGTACTTC
v_call: TRBV5-1; j_call: TRBJ2-5; clone_size: .; d_call: TRBD2; cdr3_aa: CASLATSGNEETQYF; cdr3_nt: TGCGCCAGCCTGGCTACTAGCGGGAACGAAGAGACCCAGTACTTC
v_call: TRBV29-1; j_call: TRBJ2-1; clone_size: few; d_call: .; cdr3_aa: CSVGLSYNEQFF; cdr3_nt: TGCAGCGTGGGACTTTCCTACAATGAGCAGTTCTTC
v_call: TRBV7-2; j_call: TRBJ1-2; clone_size: many; d_call: .; cdr3_aa: CASSPPLGGYTF; cdr3_nt: TGTGCCAGCAGCCCCCCATTGGGTGGCTACACCTTC
v_call: TRBV6-1; j_call: TRBJ2-1; clone_size: .; d_call: TRBD2; cdr3_aa: CASSPPPAGVSYNEQFF; cdr3_nt: TGTGCCAGCAGTCCACCCCCAGCGGGGGTCTCCTACAATGAGCAGTTCTTC
v_call: TRBV2; j_call: TRBJ2-5; clone_size: .; d_call: TRBD1; cdr3_aa: CASSEGRGIQETQYF; cdr3_nt: TGTGCCAGCAGTGAAGGCAGGGGGATCCAAGAGACCCAGTACTTC
v_call: TRBV21-1; j_call: TRBJ1-1; clone_size: .; d_call: .; cdr3_aa: CASSKAGDRVNTEAFF; cdr3_nt: TGTGCCAGCAGCAAAGCCGGGGACAGGGTTAACACTGAAGCTTTCTTT
v_call: TRBV28; j_call: TRBJ1-1; clone_size: few; d_call: TRBD1; cdr3_aa: CASSLRQGVSEAFF; cdr3_nt: TGTGCCAGCAGTTTAAGACAGGGAGTATCGGAAGCTTTCTTT
v_call: TRBV29-1; j_call: TRBJ2-5; clone_size: few; d_call: TRBD1; cdr3_aa: CSVLGTGQETQYF; cdr3_nt: TGCAGCGTTTTAGGGACAGGACAAGAGACCCAGTACTTC
v_call: TRBV3-1; j_call: TRBJ1-6; clone_size: .; d_call: TRBD1; cdr3_aa: CACSQDRRTGTKGRDSPLHF; cdr3_nt: TGTGCCTGCAGCCAAGATCGCCGGACAGGGACGAAAGGACGGGACTCACCCCTCCACTTT
v_call: TRBV29-1; j_call: TRBJ1-2; clone_size: .; d_call: .; cdr3_aa: CSVVVGGSGYTF; cdr3_nt: TGCAGCGTTGTGGTCGGGGGTTCCGGCTACACCTTC
v_call: TRBV25-1; j_call: TRBJ2-5; clone_size: few; d_call: .; cdr3_aa: CASSRSGIPLETQYF; cdr3_nt: TGTGCCAGCAGTAGGTCAGGGATTCCCTTGGAGACCCAGTACTTC
v_call: TRBV12-3/TRBV12-4; j_call: TRBJ1-4; clone_size: .; d_call: TRBD1; cdr3_aa: CASSLGGTVATNEKLFF; cdr3_nt: TGTGCCAGCAGTTTGGGGGGGACAGTTGCAACTAATGAAAAACTGTTTTTT
v_call: TRBV11-2; j_call: TRBJ2-3; clone_size: .; d_call: .; cdr3_aa: CASSLGLGGTDTQYF; cdr3_nt: TGTGCCAGCAGCTTAGGACTAGGAGGCACAGATACGCAGTATTTT
v_call: TRBV7-8; j_call: TRBJ1-1; clone_size: few; d_call: .; cdr3_aa: CASSPRRHTEAFF; cdr3_nt: TGTGCCAGCAGCCCTCGCAGGCACACTGAAGCTTTCTTT
v_call: TRBV5-1; j_call: TRBJ2-1; clone_size: .; d_call: .; cdr3_aa: CASSLLSRLDEQFF; cdr3_nt: TGCGCCAGCAGCTTGCTCAGTCGTTTGGATGAGCAGTTCTTC
v_call: TRBV12-3/TRBV12-4; j_call: TRBJ2-1; clone_size: .; d_call: .; cdr3_aa: CASSLMSREQFF; cdr3_nt: TGTGCCAGCAGTTTAATGAGTCGTGAGCAGTTCTTC
v_call: TRBV5-5; j_call: TRBJ1-5; clone_size: .; d_call: .; cdr3_aa: CASSSGTARQPQHF; cdr3_nt: TGTGCCAGCAGCTCCGGGACCGCGCGGCAGCCCCAGCATTTT
v_call: TRBV4-2; j_call: TRBJ2-3; clone_size: .; d_call: TRBD2; cdr3_aa: CASSQGGLAGLGSDTQYF; cdr3_nt: TGTGCCAGCAGCCAAGGGGGACTAGCGGGCCTGGGGTCAGATACGCAGTATTTT
v_call: TRBV3-1; j_call: TRBJ2-3; clone_size: .; d_call: .; cdr3_aa: CASSHLARPSTQYF; cdr3_nt: TGTGCCAGCAGCCACCTAGCGAGACCCTCTACGCAGTATTTT
v_call: TRBV5-1; j_call: TRBJ2-3; clone_size: .; d_call: .; cdr3_aa: CASSPPGVGTDTQYF; cdr3_nt: TGCGCCAGCAGCCCGCCGGGGGTCGGCACAGATACGCAGTATTTT
v_call: TRBV20-1; j_call: TRBJ1-4; clone_size: few; d_call: .; cdr3_aa: CSARDRSEKLFF; cdr3_nt: TGCAGTGCTAGAGATCGGAGTGAAAAACTGTTTTTT
v_call: TRBV15; j_call: TRBJ2-7; clone_size: .; d_call: .; cdr3_aa: CATSTIDTTYEQYF; cdr3_nt: TGTGCCACCAGCACCATTGACACGACCTACGAGCAGTACTTC
v_call: TRBV3-1; j_call: TRBJ2-4; clone_size: few; d_call: .; cdr3_aa: CASSQAENIQYF; cdr3_nt: TGTGCCAGCAGCCAAGCGGAAAACATTCAGTACTTC
v_call: TRBV27; j_call: TRBJ1-2; clone_size: .; d_call: .; cdr3_aa: CASSLIAGDNYGYTF; cdr3_nt: TGTGCCAGCAGTTTAATAGCAGGGGATAACTATGGCTACACCTTC
v_call: TRBV20-1; j_call: TRBJ1-2; clone_size: few; d_call: TRBD1; cdr3_aa: CSATGTGVGYTF; cdr3_nt: TGCAGTGCTACCGGGACAGGGGTCGGCTACACCTTC
v_call: TRBV5-1; j_call: TRBJ1-5; clone_size: many; d_call: .; cdr3_aa: CASSLEGGFDQPQHF; cdr3_nt: TGCGCCAGCAGCTTGGAGGGGGGATTCGATCAGCCCCAGCATTTT
v_call: TRBV7-2; j_call: TRBJ2-3; clone_size: few; d_call: .; cdr3_aa: CASSLGGWADTQYF; cdr3_nt: TGTGCCAGCAGCTTAGGTGGGTGGGCAGATACGCAGTATTTT
v_call: TRBV5-1; j_call: TRBJ2-1; clone_size: many; d_call: TRBD2; cdr3_aa: CASSLVLAGGNRQFF; cdr3_nt: TGCGCCAGCAGCTTGGTGCTAGCGGGGGGGAATCGGCAGTTCTTC
v_call: TRBV20-1; j_call: TRBJ2-3; clone_size: few; d_call: .; cdr3_aa: CSARDPDLAESDTQYF; cdr3_nt: TGCAGTGCTAGAGATCCGGACTTAGCAGAGTCAGATACGCAGTATTTT